This T cell receptor (beta chain) was captured in a study of blood T cell repertoires in COVID-19. Study at large: Italy, Spain and the United States were the sources of the convalescent and acute COVID-19 samples.

As processed by the authors: Amplification with reference gene primers provided the estimates of nucleated cell counts. This table comes from immunoSEQ multiplex PCR, and its TCRdb copy is limited to in-frame clones, with some not included. That table gives V, J and clone size, and the DNA gave D and trimming. The repertoire holds about 170,000 clones, with under 95% as singletons. The CDR3 has 14 residues. The sequencing input was peripheral blood. The chain has TRBV21-1 and TRBJ2-7; TRBD1 is the table's D call and was not checked against the DNA. TRBV21-1 is described as a pseudogene. The TCR sequence derives from a man aged 18 to 30 with COVID-19, enrolled during active disease. In nucleotides, the CDR3 is TGTGCCAGCAGCATACAGGGTCACGGCTACGAGCAGTACTTC. It yields the protein CASSIQGHGYEQYF.